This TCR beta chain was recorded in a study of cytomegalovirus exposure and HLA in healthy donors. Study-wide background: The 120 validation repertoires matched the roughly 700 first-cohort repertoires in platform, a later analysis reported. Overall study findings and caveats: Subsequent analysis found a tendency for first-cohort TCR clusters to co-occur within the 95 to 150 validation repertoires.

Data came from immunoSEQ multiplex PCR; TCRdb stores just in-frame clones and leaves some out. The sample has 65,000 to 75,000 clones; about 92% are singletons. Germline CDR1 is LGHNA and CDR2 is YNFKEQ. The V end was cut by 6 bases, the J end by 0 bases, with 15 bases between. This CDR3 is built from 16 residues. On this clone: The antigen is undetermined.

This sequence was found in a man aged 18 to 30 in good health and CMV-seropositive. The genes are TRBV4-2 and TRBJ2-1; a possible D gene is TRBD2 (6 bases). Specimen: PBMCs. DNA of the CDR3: TGTGCCAGCAGTCTTACCGGGACTGGCTCCTACAATGAGCAGTTCTTC. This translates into CASSLTGTGSYNEQFF.